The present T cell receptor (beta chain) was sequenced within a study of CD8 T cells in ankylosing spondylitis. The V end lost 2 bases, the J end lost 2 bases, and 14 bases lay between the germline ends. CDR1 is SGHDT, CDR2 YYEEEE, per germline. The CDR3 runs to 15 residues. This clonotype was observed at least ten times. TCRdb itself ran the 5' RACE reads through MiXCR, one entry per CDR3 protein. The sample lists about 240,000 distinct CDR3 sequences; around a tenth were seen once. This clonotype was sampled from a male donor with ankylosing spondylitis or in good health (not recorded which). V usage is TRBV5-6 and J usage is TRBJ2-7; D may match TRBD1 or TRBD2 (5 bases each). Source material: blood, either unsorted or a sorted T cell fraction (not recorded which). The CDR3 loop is CASSLFGGIAYEQYF. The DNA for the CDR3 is TGTGCCAGCAGCTTATTTGGGGGTATAGCCTACGAGCAGTACTTC.